This TCR beta chain originates from a study of blood T cell repertoires in COVID-19. This clone was observed a handful of times. In the authors' methods: Estimation of nucleated cell counts was performed using reference gene primer amplification. Measured with immunoSEQ multiplex PCR; TCRdb has only the in-frame clones, and not every one. That table is the source of V, J and clone size, and D and trimming were worked out from the DNA. The sample includes more than 250,000 clones, under 90% seen only once; the top ten take 8.6%. Looked up from germline, CDR1 is LGHNA and CDR2 is YSLEER. The ends lost 0 bases at V and 7 bases at J; junction bases unmatched: 6. The CDR3 has 15 residues.

This chain links TRBV4-3 with TRBJ1-1; 9 bases fit TRBD1. Sequencing was carried out using peripheral blood. The sequence was obtained from a human donor in a cohort sampled during active COVID-19. The CDR3 here is CASSQDHRGQGEAFF. The CDR3 DNA reads TGCGCCAGCAGCCAAGATCACAGGGGGCAGGGTGAAGCTTTCTTT.